The 22 T cell receptor beta chains below were found in one sample sequenced in a study of T-cell reconstitution after alpha-beta-depleted transplantation in children. Unique molecular identifiers were incorporated during preparation of the TCRbeta library. TCRdb recomputed calls from the PCR reads with MiXCR, one row per CDR3 protein. The repertoire holds around 3,000 distinct CDR3 sequences, with over 20% as singletons. The sequenced sample was PBMCs, mostly from graft donor cells, obtained 60 days after TCRalphabeta/CD19-depleted stem cell transplant. These receptors originate from a male patient between 2 and 10 years old who had a stem cell transplant for acute lymphoblastic leukemia, so the T cells may come from the graft donor.

By proportion, this clonotype is medium-sized (0.01 to 0.1%). The gene calls are TRBV4-1 and TRBJ2-1; tentatively, D is TRBD1 or TRBD2 (5 bases each). CDR1 is MGHRA and CDR2 is YSYEKL in the germline V gene. V was shortened by 6 bases and J by 4 bases, with 13 bases between the two germline ends. CDR3 size: 14 residues. In nucleotides, the CDR3 is TGCGCCAGCAGAAAGGGGAGATTTTACAATGAGCAGTTCTTC. This gives the protein CASRKGRFYNEQFF.

This clonotype qualifies as medium-sized. The chain uses TRBV4-3 and TRBJ2-5, with TRBD2 as a possible D gene (6 bases). The CDR3 consists of 13 residues. The V end was cut by 4 bases, the J end by 2 bases, with 8 bases between. Germline V gene sequence: CDR1 LGHNA, CDR2 YSLEER. CDR3 DNA: TGCGCCAGCAGCCCGGGAGCGCAAGAGACCCAGTACTTC. Encoded protein: CASSPGAQETQYF.

The sample holds a few counts of this clonotype. This chain joins TRBV7-9 and TRBJ2-3; D gene uncertain. Trimming took 5 bases from V and 4 from J, leaving 7 bases between them. Germline assignment: CDR1 SEHNR and CDR2 FQNEAQ (reference sequence). CDR3 length equals 12 residues. The CDR3 reads CASSPGPDTQYF. CDR3 in DNA: TGTGCCAGCAGCCCCGGGCCAGATACGCAGTATTTT.

Sample share makes this clonotype medium-sized. V is TRBV10-3 and J is TRBJ2-1; TRBD2 matches at 13 bases. J was trimmed by 7 bases and V by 6 bases; bases with no gene match: 6. This CDR3 comprises 15 residues. Looked up from germline, CDR1 is ENHRY and CDR2 is SYGVKD. The CDR3 DNA reads as TGTGCCATCAGCCTCGGACTAGCGGGAGCAAATGAGCAGTTCTTC. It specifies CAISLGLAGANEQFF.

This chain links TRBV20-1 with TRBJ1-1, with D hard to call. The V end was cut by 5 bases, the J end by 1 base, with 8 bases between. The CDR3 is 12 residues long. The germline gives CDR1 DFQATT, CDR2 SNEGSKA (reference sequence). CDR3 sequence (DNA): TGCAGTGCTTTCGGGTCGAACACTGAAGCTTTCTTT. The encoded protein is CSAFGSNTEAFF.

This chain joins TRBV19 and TRBJ2-7; unclear D gene. V gave up 2 bases and J gave up 2 bases, with 10 bases separating them. The CDR3 is made up of 14 amino acids. Germline CDR1 LNHDA, CDR2 SQIVND (reference sequence). The CDR3 DNA sequence: TGTGCCAGTAGTATACGGGTTTTCCCCTACGAGCAGTACTTC. This encodes CASSIRVFPYEQYF.

This clonotype was detected ten times or more. The chain carries TRBV5-6 and TRBJ2-5; 7 bases match TRBD2. Per the germline V gene, CDR1 is SGHDT and CDR2 is YYEEEE. There are 13 residues in the CDR3. V trimming: 5 bases; J trimming: 5 bases; junction bases outside the gene matches: 6. The CDR3 region has the DNA TGTGCCAGCAGTCCGGGAGCGGGGGAGACCCAGTACTTC. Residues: CASSPGAGETQYF.

This clonotype is medium-sized. The rearrangement joins TRBV24-1 to TRBJ2-7, with D possibly being TRBD1 (7 bases). From germline, CDR1 is KGHDR and CDR2 SFDVKD. The V end was cut by 3 bases, the J end by 0 bases, with 11 bases between. CDR3 size: 15 residues. CDR3 in DNA: TGTGCCACCAGTGATACAGGGGACTCCTCCTACGAGCAGTACTTC. Translated, it gives CATSDTGDSSYEQYF.

This clonotype was seen ten or more times. The J gene is TRBJ2-7, the V gene TRBV5-6; 9 bases line up with TRBD2. This CDR3 is built from 15 residues. With 0 bases clipped from V and 4 bases from J, the junction kept 5 bases outside the gene matches. The germline CDR1 and CDR2 sequences are SGHDT and YYEEEE. CDR3 amino acids: CASSLAPSGIYEQYF. CDR3 DNA: TGTGCCAGCAGCTTGGCGCCTAGCGGGATATACGAGCAGTACTTC.

This clonotype was counted ten times or more. The genes are TRBV19 and TRBJ1-1; D gene ambiguous. Germline CDR1 and CDR2: LNHDA and SQIVND (reference sequence). The V gene lost 4 bases and the J gene lost 11 bases, with 14 bases spanning the gap. This CDR3 spans 12 amino acids. CDR3 sequence (DNA): TGTGCCAGTAGTACCGGACCCATGGGGGCTTTCTTT. This encodes CASSTGPMGAFF.

The chain is built from TRBV5-1 and TRBJ2-1, with 7 bases matching TRBD1. Trimming took 4 bases from V and 11 from J; bases not matched to a gene: 3. The CDR3 contains 11 residues. CDR1 and CDR2 (germline): SGHRS, YFSETQ. The CDR3 protein is CASSPDRQQFF. DNA for the CDR3: TGCGCCAGCAGCCCGGACAGGCAGCAGTTCTTC.

The V and J genes are TRBV9 and TRBJ2-3; the D is unclear. V lost 4 bases and J lost 3, with 15 bases in between. Germline V gene sequence: CDR1 SGDLS, CDR2 YYNGEE. The CDR3 length is 15 residues. In DNA, the CDR3 is TGTGCCAGCAGCCCGACCCCCAGTAAAACAGATACGCAGTATTTT. This codes for CASSPTPSKTDTQYF.

This clonotype was counted many times. The V gene is TRBV19, the J gene TRBJ2-3; D is possibly TRBD1 (5 bases). This CDR3 has 13 residues. The germline gives CDR1 LNHDA, CDR2 SQIVND (reference sequence). CDR3 protein: CAVCRDGTDTQYF. The CDR3 nucleotides are TGTGCTGTATGCAGGGATGGGACAGATACGCAGTATTTT.

This chain connects TRBV4-2 to TRBJ2-3; unclear D gene. The V end was cut by 4 bases, the J end by 3 bases, with 5 bases between. The CDR3 is made up of 12 amino acids. Per the germline V gene, CDR1 is LGHNA and CDR2 is YNFKEQ. CDR3 amino acids: CASSPGTDTQYF. CDR3 bases: TGTGCCAGCAGCCCCGGGACAGATACGCAGTATTTT.

The V and J genes are TRBV5-1 and TRBJ2-5; 13 nucleotides align to TRBD2. Germline V CDR1 and CDR2: SGHRS, YFSETQ. This CDR3 region has 16 residues. The V and J ends lost 4 bases and 4 bases, in that order; junction bases with no gene match: 7. The CDR3 region is CASSRTRTSGGETQYF. CDR3 DNA: TGCGCCAGCAGCCGAACTCGGACTAGCGGGGGAGAGACCCAGTACTTC.

This clonotype was observed at least ten times. The chain is built from TRBV20-1 and TRBJ1-2; tentatively, D is TRBD1 (6 bases). V shed 6 bases and J shed 5 bases, with 13 bases lying between them. The CDR3 contains 12 residues. Germline-derived CDR1 and CDR2 are DFQATT and SNEGSKA (reference sequence). DNA of the CDR3: TGCAGTGCCCAGACAGGATATTATGGCTACACCTTC. This encodes CSAQTGYYGYTF.

This chain uses TRBV29-1 with TRBJ2-3; D gene unclear. The V gene lost 3 bases and the J gene lost 4 bases, with 11 bases spanning the gap. The germline gives CDR1 SQVTM, CDR2 ANQGSEA. The CDR3 totals 13 residues. DNA of the CDR3: TGCAGCGTTGACGTCAGAAATGCAGATACGCAGTATTTT. It specifies CSVDVRNADTQYF.

This clonotype came up many times. The rearrangement uses TRBV4-3 and TRBJ1-1; no reliable D call. The CDR3 is made up of 13 amino acids. CDR1 and CDR2 (germline): LGHNA, YSLEER. V was pared by 6 bases and J by 0 bases, with 8 bases between. For the CDR3, the DNA is TGCGCCAGCAGTTCCGGGATGAACACTGAAGCTTTCTTT. Its protein product is CASSSGMNTEAFF.

The V and J genes are TRBV20-1 and TRBJ2-7; 10 bases align to TRBD1. V lost 0 bases and J lost 3; bases outside the gene matches: 2. CDR3 length equals 14 residues. From germline, CDR1 is DFQATT and CDR2 SNEGSKA (reference sequence). This chain's CDR3 is CSAREGQGIYEQYF. The CDR3 bases are TGCAGTGCTAGAGAGGGACAGGGGATCTACGAGCAGTACTTC.

The table lists this clonotype with many counts. CDR3 nucleotide sequence: TGTGCCACCAGGAGGTCCTGGGCCAAAAACATTCAGTACTTC. Translating it yields CATRRSWAKNIQYF. The V call is TRBV24-1, the J call TRBJ2-4; D gene ambiguous. The V and J ends lost 7 bases and 1 base respectively, with 10 bases between them. CDR1 and CDR2 (germline): KGHDR, SFDVKD. The CDR3 contains 14 residues.

This clonotype was found many times. The chain employs TRBV7-9 and TRBJ2-1; D may be TRBD1 or TRBD2 (5 bases each). The ends were cut back, 5 bases at V and 0 bases at J, with 14 bases in the middle. Per the germline V gene, CDR1 is SEHNR and CDR2 is FQNEAQ (reference sequence). The CDR3 runs 16 residues. The CDR3 sequence: CASSLWWGSSYNEQFF. The CDR3 nucleotides read TGTGCCAGCAGCCTTTGGTGGGGGAGCTCCTACAATGAGCAGTTCTTC.

This clonotype was found many times. The genes are TRBV9 and TRBJ2-1; 10 nucleotides line up with TRBD2. V gave up 6 bases and J gave up 6 bases; unmatched junction bases: 6. CDR1 is SGDLS, CDR2 YYNGEE, per germline. The length of the CDR3 is 14 residues. The CDR3 protein is CASTLAGAVNEQFF. The CDR3 DNA is TGTGCCAGCACCCTAGCGGGAGCTGTCAATGAGCAGTTCTTC.